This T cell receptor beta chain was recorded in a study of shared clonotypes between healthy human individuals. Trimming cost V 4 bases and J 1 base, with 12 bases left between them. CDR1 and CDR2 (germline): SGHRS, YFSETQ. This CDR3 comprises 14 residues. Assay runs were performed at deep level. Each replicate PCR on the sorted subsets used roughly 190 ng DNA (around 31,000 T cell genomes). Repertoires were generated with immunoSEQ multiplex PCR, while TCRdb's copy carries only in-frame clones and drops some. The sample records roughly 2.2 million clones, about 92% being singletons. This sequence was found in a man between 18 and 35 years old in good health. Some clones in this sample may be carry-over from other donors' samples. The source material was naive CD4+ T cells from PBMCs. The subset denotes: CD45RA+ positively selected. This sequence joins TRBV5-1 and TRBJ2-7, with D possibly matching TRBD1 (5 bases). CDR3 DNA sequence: TGCGCCAGCAGCGCGGACATGGCTTCCTACGAGCAGTACTTC. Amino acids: CASSADMASYEQYF.